Listed below are T cell receptor beta chains from one sample, sequenced in a study of graft-versus-host responses after intestinal transplantation. Produced via immunoSEQ multiplex PCR; TCRdb's table is partial and in-frame only. The table lists approximately 90,000 clones, about 93% of them singletons. No antigen has been identified for these receptors. Sequencing used unstimulated CD8+ T cells sorted from spleen or lymph node cells, obtained before intestinal transplant. These receptors were collected from a human donor who received an intestinal transplant. The CDR3 runs from the conserved cysteine through the conserved F or W. Each record gives: V gene, J gene, CDR3 length, D gene, CDR3 protein, CDR3 DNA. The D gene is left open where the match is weak.

V gene: TRBV15; J gene: TRBJ1-5; CDR3 length: 17; D gene: .; CDR3 protein: CATSWKSGLLDRQPQHF; CDR3 DNA: TGTGCCACCAGCTGGAAGTCCGGACTTCTAGATCGTCAGCCCCAGCATTTT
V gene: TRBV5-1; J gene: TRBJ2-7; CDR3 length: 16; D gene: TRBD1; CDR3 protein: CASSLADRGISYEQYF; CDR3 DNA: TGCGCCAGCAGCTTGGCGGACAGGGGGATCTCCTACGAGCAGTACTTC
V gene: TRBV4-3; J gene: TRBJ2-3; CDR3 length: 20; D gene: TRBD2; CDR3 protein: CASSLGPYGLAGDSTDTQYF; CDR3 DNA: TGCGCCAGCAGCCTTGGACCCTATGGGCTAGCGGGGGATAGCACAGATACGCAGTATTTT
V gene: TRBV11-1; J gene: TRBJ1-5; CDR3 length: 16; D gene: .; CDR3 protein: CASSLGGFISNQPQHF; CDR3 DNA: TGTGCCAGCAGCTTAGGAGGTTTTATTAGCAATCAGCCCCAGCATTTT
V gene: TRBV29-1; J gene: TRBJ2-2; CDR3 length: 14; D gene: .; CDR3 protein: CSVDAGSNTGELFF; CDR3 DNA: TGCAGCGTTGATGCAGGGTCGAACACCGGGGAGCTGTTTTTT
V gene: TRBV21-1; J gene: TRBJ2-1; CDR3 length: 17; D gene: .; CDR3 protein: CASSKGVSGGAYNEQFF; CDR3 DNA: TGTGCCAGCAGCAAAGGGGTTAGCGGGGGGGCCTACAATGAGCAGTTCTTC
V gene: TRBV28; J gene: TRBJ2-3; CDR3 length: 13; D gene: .; CDR3 protein: CASSYLQAYTQYF; CDR3 DNA: TGTGCCAGCAGTTACTTACAGGCGTATACGCAGTATTTT
V gene: TRBV19; J gene: TRBJ2-2; CDR3 length: 16; D gene: TRBD2; CDR3 protein: CASSIATSGGSGELFF; CDR3 DNA: TGTGCCAGTAGTATCGCGACTAGCGGGGGGTCCGGGGAGCTGTTTTTT
V gene: TRBV30; J gene: TRBJ2-3; CDR3 length: 16; D gene: TRBD2; CDR3 protein: CAWITAPSGSTDTQYF; CDR3 DNA: TGTGCCTGGATTACGGCTCCTAGCGGGAGCACAGATACGCAGTATTTT
V gene: TRBV4-3; J gene: TRBJ2-3; CDR3 length: 12; D gene: TRBD2; CDR3 protein: CASSQVGGGQYF; CDR3 DNA: TGCGCCAGCAGCCAAGTCGGGGGGGGGCAGTATTTT
V gene: TRBV6-1; J gene: TRBJ1-2; CDR3 length: 14; D gene: .; CDR3 protein: CASSAPDRTYGYTF; CDR3 DNA: TGTGCCAGCAGTGCCCCGGACAGAACCTATGGCTACACCTTC
V gene: TRBV4-1; J gene: TRBJ2-7; CDR3 length: 14; D gene: TRBD1; CDR3 protein: CASSQLQGNDEQYF; CDR3 DNA: TGCGCCAGCAGCCAATTACAGGGGAACGACGAGCAGTACTTC
V gene: TRBV9; J gene: TRBJ1-2; CDR3 length: 17; D gene: TRBD1; CDR3 protein: CASSALSLQGINYGYTF; CDR3 DNA: TGTGCCAGCAGCGCCCTTAGCTTACAGGGGATCAACTATGGCTACACCTTC